The rows below give T cell receptor beta chains drawn from one sample of a study of CD8 T cells in ankylosing spondylitis. TCRdb recomputed calls from the 5' RACE reads with MiXCR, one row per CDR3 protein. Here the sample spans a few hundred thousand distinct CDR3 sequences, less than 9.5% being singletons. Material: blood, either unsorted or a sorted T cell fraction (not recorded which). These receptors were obtained from a male donor with ankylosing spondylitis. Both conserved end residues are part of each CDR3. A D gene is named only where the DNA matches it firmly. The size field is filled for only some rows; it gives once, few, many or a size class.

>many|.|TRBJ2-3|TRBV12-3/TRBV12-4
CASGTDTQYF
TGTGCCAGCGGCACAGATACGCAGTATTTT
>.|TRBD1|TRBJ1-1|TRBV11-2
CASSQMTGLMNTEAFF
TGTGCCAGCAGCCAAATGACAGGGCTCATGAACACTGAAGCTTTCTTT
>many|.|TRBJ1-5|TRBV6-1
CASSGAGPNQPQHF
TGTGCCAGCAGTGGTGCCGGGCCGAATCAGCCCCAGCATTTT
>.|.|TRBJ2-3|TRBV7-9
CASSLVGGTADTQYF
TGTGCCAGCAGCTTAGTTGGCGGGACCGCCGATACGCAGTATTTT
>few|TRBD1|TRBJ1-2|TRBV7-3
CASSPRGGGGYGYTF
TGTGCCAGCAGTCCCCGTGGAGGGGGCGGTTATGGCTACACCTTC
>.|.|TRBJ2-5|TRBV29-1
CSVQGHLGQETQYF
TGCAGCGTTCAAGGACACCTCGGTCAAGAGACCCAGTACTTC
>.|.|TRBJ1-1|TRBV4-1
CASQEGKSEAFF
TGCGCCAGCCAAGAAGGGAAGTCTGAAGCTTTCTTT
>few|TRBD2|TRBJ2-3|TRBV5-1
CAVGIRGDGTDTQYF
TGCGCCGTCGGAATACGGGGGGATGGAACAGATACGCAGTATTTT
>.|.|TRBJ1-3|TRBV12-3/TRBV12-4
CASSAVLSGNTIYF
TGTGCCAGCAGTGCGGTCCTCTCTGGAAACACCATATATTTT
>.|.|TRBJ1-1|TRBV9
CASSPTIRSTEAFF
TGTGCCAGCAGCCCGACCATCAGGAGCACTGAAGCTTTCTTT
>.|.|TRBJ1-5|TRBV12-3/TRBV12-4
CASRAGDGGNQPQHF
TGTGCCAGCAGAGCAGGGGACGGCGGCAATCAGCCCCAGCATTTT
>.|.|TRBJ1-6|TRBV2
CASLQLGGSPLHF
TGTGCCAGCCTCCAACTGGGGGGTTCACCCCTCCACTTT
>few|TRBD1|TRBJ2-3|TRBV2
CASSEAQGTGPTDTQYF
TGTGCCAGCAGTGAAGCGCAAGGGACAGGGCCCACAGATACGCAGTATTTT
>.|.|TRBJ2-5|TRBV10-3
CAISELGAPETQYF
TGTGCCATCAGTGAGCTTGGGGCCCCAGAGACCCAGTACTTC
>many|.|TRBJ2-6|TRBV25-1
CASMSDPVSGANVLTF
TGTGCCAGCATGAGCGACCCAGTGTCTGGGGCCAACGTCCTGACTTTC
>many|.|TRBJ2-1|TRBV9
CASRPDSGTWADEQFF
TGTGCCAGCAGACCCGACTCCGGGACCTGGGCAGACGAGCAGTTCTTC
>few|.|TRBJ2-7|TRBV4-2
CASSQEPGNEQYF
TGTGCCAGCAGTCAAGAGCCAGGGAACGAGCAGTACTTC
>few|TRBD1|TRBJ2-5|TRBV12-3/TRBV12-4
CASTLDRVETQYF
TGTGCCAGCACCCTCGACAGGGTCGAGACCCAGTACTTC
>few|TRBD1|TRBJ1-5|TRBV6-1
CASEGQGVNQPQHF
TGTGCCAGCGAAGGACAGGGAGTAAATCAGCCCCAGCATTTT
>.|TRBD2|TRBJ2-1|TRBV28
CASRYLAGYNEQFF
TGTGCCAGCAGATACCTAGCGGGCTACAATGAGCAGTTCTTC
>many|.|TRBJ2-7|TRBV7-9
CASSLALEIYEQYF
TGTGCCAGCAGCTTAGCTCTGGAAATCTACGAGCAGTACTTC
>.|TRBD1|TRBJ1-5|TRBV11-1
CASSEGQANQPQHF
TGTGCCAGCAGCGAGGGACAGGCTAATCAGCCCCAGCATTTT
>.|.|TRBJ2-1|TRBV24-1
CATSAGGRAYNEQFF
TGTGCCACCAGTGCGGGCGGTCGCGCTTACAATGAGCAGTTCTTC
>.|.|TRBJ2-1|TRBV7-3
CASSLSAASYNEQFF
TGTGCCAGCAGCTTATCTGCGGCCTCCTACAATGAGCAGTTCTTC
>.|.|TRBJ2-7|TRBV9
CASSVHPRYEQYF
TGTGCCAGCAGCGTCCATCCCCGCTACGAGCAGTACTTC
>few|.|TRBJ1-1|TRBV7-2
CASSLLGASLTEAFF
TGTGCCAGCAGCTTATTAGGGGCCAGCTTAACTGAAGCTTTCTTT
>.|.|TRBJ2-3|TRBV18
CASYRADPTDTQYF
TGTGCCAGCTACCGGGCAGACCCCACAGATACGCAGTATTTT
>.|.|TRBJ2-1|TRBV18
CASSPRPSSPGQHEQFF
TGTGCCAGCTCACCCCGCCCTAGTTCTCCCGGGCAGCATGAGCAGTTCTTC
>.|.|TRBJ2-7|TRBV29-1
CSVASGLYEQYF
TGCAGCGTTGCCAGCGGGCTGTACGAGCAGTACTTC
>many|.|TRBJ2-1|TRBV5-1
CASSRGSGDYNEQFF
TGCGCCAGCAGCCGCGGGTCGGGGGATTACAATGAGCAGTTCTTC
>.|TRBD2|TRBJ2-1|TRBV19
CASSKAGAYNEQFF
TGTGCCAGTAGTAAGGCGGGAGCTTACAATGAGCAGTTCTTC
>many|TRBD1|TRBJ2-2|TRBV24-1
CATSDPGQAPGELFF
TGTGCCACCAGCGATCCGGGACAGGCACCCGGGGAGCTGTTTTTT
>few|.|TRBJ2-3|TRBV5-1
CASAEEADTQYF
TGCGCCAGCGCCGAAGAGGCAGATACGCAGTATTTT
>.|.|TRBJ1-6|TRBV5-1
CASRSQGSGSPLHF
TGCGCCAGCCGGTCTCAGGGGAGCGGTTCACCCCTCCACTTT
>few|.|TRBJ2-1|TRBV9
CASSPAGSPSYNEQFF
TGTGCCAGCAGCCCAGCGGGTAGCCCCTCCTACAATGAGCAGTTCTTC
>.|.|TRBJ2-1|TRBV12-3/TRBV12-4
CACSPGGGAGRATYNEQFF
TGTGCCTGCAGTCCAGGGGGGGGTGCGGGGAGGGCTACCTACAATGAGCAGTTCTTC
>.|.|TRBJ2-7|TRBV15
CVTRGEGLHEQYF
TGTGTCACCAGGGGGGAGGGCTTGCACGAGCAGTACTTC
>few|TRBD1|TRBJ2-1|TRBV15
CATSRGFRGSSYNEQFF
TGTGCCACCAGCAGAGGCTTCAGGGGGTCCTCCTACAATGAGCAGTTCTTC
>few|.|TRBJ1-1|TRBV12-3/TRBV12-4
CASSTIMNTEAFF
TGTGCCAGCAGTACCATAATGAACACTGAAGCTTTCTTT
>many|TRBD2|TRBJ2-7|TRBV10-3
CASQGAGVYEQYF
TGTGCCAGCCAAGGAGCGGGAGTCTACGAGCAGTACTTC
>few|.|TRBJ1-2|TRBV2
CASRENKWGYTF
TGTGCCAGCAGGGAAAATAAGTGGGGCTACACCTTC
>few|.|TRBJ2-2|TRBV12-3/TRBV12-4
CASSLGGLRPGELFF
TGTGCCAGCAGTCTAGGTGGTTTAAGGCCCGGGGAGCTGTTTTTT
>few|.|TRBJ2-3|TRBV4-3
CASSQDFQDTQYF
TGCGCCAGCAGCCAAGATTTTCAAGATACGCAGTATTTT
>many|.|TRBJ2-6|TRBV29-1
CSVELSGANVLTF
TGCAGCGTTGAATTGTCTGGGGCCAACGTCCTGACTTTC
>many|TRBD2|TRBJ2-1|TRBV12-3/TRBV12-4
CASSPLAGYNEQFF
TGTGCCAGCAGTCCCTTAGCGGGATACAATGAGCAGTTCTTC
>few|.|TRBJ1-2|TRBV7-2
CASSLVADVYGYTF
TGTGCCAGCAGCTTAGTTGCAGACGTTTATGGCTACACCTTC
>few|.|TRBJ1-1|TRBV7-3
CASSLNVNTEAFF
TGTGCCAGCAGCTTAAACGTGAACACTGAAGCTTTCTTT
>few|.|TRBJ1-3|TRBV20-1
CSAYKGYGNTIYF
TGCAGTGCTTACAAGGGCTATGGAAACACCATATATTTT
>few|.|TRBJ1-5|TRBV20-1
CSASWEINQPQHF
TGCAGTGCGTCGTGGGAGATCAATCAGCCCCAGCATTTT
>many|TRBD2|TRBJ2-3|TRBV7-3
CASSLNPSGSTDTQYF
TGTGCCAGCAGCTTAAACCCTAGCGGGAGTACAGATACGCAGTATTTT
>.|TRBD2|TRBJ2-3|TRBV6-4
CASSALASSDTQYF
TGTGCCAGCAGTGCACTAGCGTCATCAGATACGCAGTATTTT
>many|TRBD2|TRBJ2-7|TRBV7-2
CASSLGLATYEQYF
TGTGCCAGCAGCTTGGGACTAGCAACCTACGAGCAGTACTTC
>.|.|TRBJ1-1|TRBV5-1
CASSPRTLTPNTEAFF
TGCGCCAGCAGCCCAAGAACCCTTACGCCGAACACTGAAGCTTTCTTT
>many|.|TRBJ1-2|TRBV5-1
CASSLGGTGNYGYTF
TGCGCCAGCAGCTTGGGGGGTACAGGAAACTATGGCTACACCTTC
>many|.|TRBJ2-1|TRBV12-3/TRBV12-4
CASSFPGGHEQFF
TGTGCCAGCAGTTTCCCCGGGGGCCATGAGCAGTTCTTC
>.|TRBD2|TRBJ2-7|TRBV6-2/TRBV6-3
CASSFHLMTSGRSYEQYF
TGTGCCAGCAGTTTCCACCTCATGACTAGCGGTCGTTCCTACGAGCAGTACTTC
>few|TRBD1|TRBJ1-1|TRBV20-1
CSARGDRGLGTEAFF
TGCAGTGCTAGAGGGGACAGGGGTTTGGGCACTGAAGCTTTCTTT